This TCR beta chain originates from a study of Ad26.COV2.S vaccination and SARS-CoV-2 variants. CDR1 is MGHRA and CDR2 is YSYEKL in the germline V gene. V was shortened by 0 bases and J by 5 bases, with 13 bases between the two germline ends. The CDR3 sequence is 15 residues long. Treatment described: 19 received Ad26.COV2.S at low or high dose, single or two shots; a few received placebo; per-sample allocation not given. Specimens were obtained on day 63 following the first vaccine or placebo injection. TCRdb's copy holds only in-frame clones and misses some; the assay was immunoSEQ multiplex PCR. The table lists about 330,000 clones, 85% to 90% of them singletons.

The rearrangement uses TRBV4-1 and TRBJ1-1; no clear D. The receptor was derived from a person aged 18-60 years who received the Ad26.COV2.S COVID-19 vaccine or a placebo. Sequences were derived from peripheral blood, sampled in a trial of Ad26.COV2.S vaccine versus placebo. Written as DNA, the CDR3 is TGCGCCAGCAGCCAAGATGGTTGGAGCGGGACTGAAGCTTTCTTT. Its translation: CASSQDGWSGTEAFF.